This T cell receptor beta chain was sequenced for a study of T cell responses to AZD1222 COVID-19 vaccine. Study conclusions and caveats: Vaccination with two AZD1222 doses was followed by a rise in Spike-specific TCR breadth and depth. The donors showed a predominance of white British ancestry and of females, with possible underestimation of clonal diversity. Vaccine-related CD4 TCRs covered spike, predominating at 160-218 and 743-854. As reported, nearly half of all spike-specific TCRs target variant regions that are unmutated.

Deletions cut 5 bases from V and 0 bases from J, with 10 bases between. The CDR3 runs 14 residues. Germline assignment: CDR1 MNHEY and CDR2 SVGAGI. TCRdb's table, derived via immunoSEQ multiplex PCR, lists solely in-frame clones and lacks some. This sample has tens of thousands of clones, with about 89% found just once. Turning to this clone: The antigen is undetermined.

V gene TRBV6-5 combines with J gene TRBJ1-2; D is ambiguous. This receptor was identified in an adult who received the AZD1222 COVID-19 vaccine. The sequencing used peripheral blood, collected 28 days after the second AZD1222 dose. The CDR3 region is CASSQREANYGYTF. CDR3 nucleotides: TGTGCCAGCAGTCAAAGGGAAGCTAACTATGGCTACACCTTC.